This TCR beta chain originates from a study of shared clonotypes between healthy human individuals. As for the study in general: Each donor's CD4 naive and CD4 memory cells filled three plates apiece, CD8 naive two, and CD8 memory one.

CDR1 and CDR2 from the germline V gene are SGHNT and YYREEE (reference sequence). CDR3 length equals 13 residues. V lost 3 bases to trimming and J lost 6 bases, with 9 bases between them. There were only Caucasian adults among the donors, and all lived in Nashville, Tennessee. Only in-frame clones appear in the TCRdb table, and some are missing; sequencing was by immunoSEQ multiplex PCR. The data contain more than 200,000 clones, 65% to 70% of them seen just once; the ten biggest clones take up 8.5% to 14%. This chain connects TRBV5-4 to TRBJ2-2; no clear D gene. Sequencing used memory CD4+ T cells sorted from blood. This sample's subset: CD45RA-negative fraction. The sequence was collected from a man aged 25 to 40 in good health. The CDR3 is CASSYDIAGELFF. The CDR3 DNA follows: TGTGCCAGCAGCTACGATATTGCCGGGGAGCTGTTTTTT.